Included here is one TCR beta chain sequence, with context. Amplified TCR beta CDR3 regions derived from RNA transcripts. The TCR CDR3 was amplified in a first-round RT-PCR using the HTBI primer set. TCRdb recomputed calls from the multiplex PCR reads with MiXCR, one row per CDR3 protein. This sample has roughly 170,000 distinct CDR3 sequences; around 15% occur once, and the top ten carry approximately 28%. The data are from a study of T cells in Graves' hyperthyroidism and ophthalmopathy. V was pared by 1 base and J by 3 bases, with 12 bases between. The CDR3 length is 15 residues. Germline CDR1 is LGHNA and CDR2 is YSLEER. Investigators excluded patients with uncontrolled infection, other autoimmune disease, pregnancy or lactation.

The chain joins TRBV4-3 to TRBJ1-1; D possibly corresponds to TRBD1 (5 bases). What was sequenced was blood. The source of this sequence is a woman aged 45-65 years with Graves' hyperthyroidism. The CDR3 region is CASSQGPEGYTEAFF. In DNA form, the CDR3 reads TGCGCCAGCAGCCAAGGGCCCGAGGGGTACACTGAAGCTTTCTTT.